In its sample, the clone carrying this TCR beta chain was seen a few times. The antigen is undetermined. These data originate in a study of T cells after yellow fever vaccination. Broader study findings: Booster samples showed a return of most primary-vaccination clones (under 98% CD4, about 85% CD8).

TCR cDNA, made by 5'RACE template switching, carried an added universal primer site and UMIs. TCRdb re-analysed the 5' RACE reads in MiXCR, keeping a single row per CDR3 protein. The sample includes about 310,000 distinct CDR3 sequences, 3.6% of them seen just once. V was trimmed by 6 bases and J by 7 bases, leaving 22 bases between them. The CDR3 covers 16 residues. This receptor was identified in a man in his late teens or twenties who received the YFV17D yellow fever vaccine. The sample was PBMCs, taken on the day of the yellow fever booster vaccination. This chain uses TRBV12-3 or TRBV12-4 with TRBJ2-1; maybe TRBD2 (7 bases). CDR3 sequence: CASSIRGRGSLNEQFF. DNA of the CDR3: TGTGCCAGCAGCATCCGGGGGCGGGGGTCCCTAAATGAGCAGTTCTTC.